This T cell receptor (beta chain) was documented in a study of CD8 T cells in Susac syndrome. The germline gives CDR1 MDHEN, CDR2 SYDVKM. This CDR3 contains 13 residues. Trimming removed 6 bases at V and 4 bases at J, with 10 bases between. RNA, at roughly 0.45 to 1 ug, was reverse transcribed with random hexamers. TCRdb reprocessed the immunoSEQ multiplex PCR reads with MiXCR, giving one entry per CDR3 protein. Of roughly 120,000 distinct CDR3 sequences in the sample, around 95% were seen once. The TCR comes from a human donor in good health. The V call is TRBV28, the J call TRBJ1-5; perhaps TRBD1 as D (5 bases). The sequenced sample was CD4+ T cells from PBMCs. The CDR3 DNA sequence: TGTGCCAGCAGCAAACGGGGGAATCAGCCCCAGCATTTT. Translated, it gives CASSKRGNQPQHF.